This T cell receptor beta chain emerged from a study of T-cell memory formation after mild COVID-19. Study summary: TCR clusters were mostly confined to one donor each. General observations from the study: Most CD4+ clones that shrank were in CM and EM, while CD8+ ones turned up in EMRA. The study detected some responding clones in pre-infection memory, suggesting cross-reactive memory joined. The study found balanced CD4/CD8 in clones contracting day 15 to 85 and a CD4+ lean in later expanders.

About this clonotype itself: What it recognizes is unknown.

Germline values: CDR1 SGHDT, CDR2 YYEEEE. Germline trimming cut 0 bases from V and 3 bases from J; bases unmatched to any gene: 5. CDR3 length equals 16 residues. Using its own MiXCR run on the 5' RACE reads, TCRdb lists one record per CDR3 protein. Here the sample spans around 530,000 distinct CDR3 sequences, roughly a fifth being singletons. This receptor was identified in an adult woman who had mild COVID-19 (a few samples of this study predate the infection). Cell type and time point are not known. The chain links TRBV5-6 to TRBJ2-7, with 11 bases aligning to TRBD2. The material sequenced was PBMCs or a T cell subset sorted from them (not recorded which). The CDR3 DNA is TGTGCCAGCAGCTTGGGGGGGACTAGCGGATTCTACGAGCAGTACTTC. Its protein is CASSLGGTSGFYEQYF.